The present T cell receptor beta chain was sequenced within a study of cytomegalovirus exposure and HLA in healthy donors. Study results and caveats: Highest at DRB1 and lowest at HLA-C, TCR association rates differed among HLA loci in a later analysis.

PCR involved 60 Vbeta and 13 Jbeta primers. Authors' analysis steps: In a later analysis, around 10 million of around 75 million unique beta chains occurred in at least two donors. The assay was immunoSEQ multiplex PCR, and TCRdb's table has in-frame clones only and misses some. The V and J calls and clone size were taken over from that table, and D and trimming were inferred from the DNA. The profile shows fewer than 130,000 clones, around three quarters of them singletons. This clone appeared many times. What it recognizes is unknown. This CDR3 comprises 11 residues. Germline V gene data show CDR1 as MGHDK and CDR2 as SYGVNS. Trimming at V came to 7 bases and at J to 14 bases, leaving 10 bases not matched to a gene.

The rearrangement joins TRBV25-1 to TRBJ1-2; 7 bases map to TRBD1. The sequenced sample consisted of PBMCs. This receptor was taken from a female donor in good health and CMV-seropositive. This chain's CDR3 is CASKSGQAWTF. DNA of the CDR3: TGTGCCAGCAAATCCGGACAGGCGTGGACCTTC.